This TCR beta chain was recovered during a study of T-cell reconstitution after alpha-beta-depleted transplantation in children. This clonotype was counted at least ten times. The library targeted TCRbeta and was prepared with unique molecular identifiers. MiXCR, run by TCRdb on the PCR reads, gives a single entry per CDR3 protein. This repertoire shows fewer than 400,000 distinct CDR3 sequences, about 20% found once; its top ten account for 3% to 4.5%. Germline V gene data show CDR1 as SQVTM and CDR2 as ANQGSEA. The CDR3 runs 12 residues. V gave up 4 bases and J gave up 7 bases; unmatched junction bases: 5.

This specimen was PBMCs from the stem cell graft donor, taken from the stem cell graft. The V call is TRBV29-1, the J call TRBJ2-3; 7 positions match TRBD2. This clonotype was obtained from a human donor who donated a stem cell graft to a child with acute myeloid leukemia. DNA for the CDR3: TGCAGCGTTGGGCGGGAGCTATATACGCAGTATTTT. This codes for CSVGRELYTQYF.